This T cell receptor (beta chain) was sequenced during a study of T cell clonotyping in hematopoietic cell transplantation (dated by TCRdb to about 2021). About the study as a whole: A total of under 150 blood samples were gathered in the study from under 40 consecutive transplant recipients along with their related donors. Patient recruitment ran from 2015 to early 2017, and follow-up continued until late 2020 or death.

The V end loses 2 bases and the J end loses 0 bases, and a stretch of 14 bases separates them. Based on the germline V gene, the CDR1 and CDR2 sequences are MNHNS and SASEGT. The CDR3 numbers 17 residues from cysteine through phenylalanine. CDR3 DNA is the only sequence kept; it has 51 bases, read in frame from the first base. Beyond this particular receptor, the publication reports: Donor and pretransplant recipient Inverse Simpson Index values predicted broader posttransplant TCR repertoire diversity. The sample size was limited and the cells went unsorted, which meant the CD4 and CD8 repertoire contributions could not be told apart. Overlap with donor repertoires was found for only a small fraction of recipient repertoires, with over 97% found to appear de novo at the given depth. Recipient TCR diversity fell after transplant, with pathologically expanded clonotypes rising progressively from day 30 to day 180.

A note on this clone: This clone's antigen is unknown. No much larger clone exists at a distance of one base, and base qualities are not known.

TCR beta CDR3 regions were amplified from genomic DNA with the immunoSEQ assay, a bias-controlled multiplex PCR using V- and J-specific primers. In a second PCR step, the CDR3 amplicons were tagged with a proprietary barcode plus Illumina adapter sequences. An Illumina MiSeq instrument was used for sequencing of the CDR3 libraries. From the authors' description of their analysis: Export and quality control were handled in immunoSEQ Analyzer 3.0, while downstream analyses relied on R Bioconductor and Immunarch. Only productive rearrangements in the normalized downsampled data set went into calculating the repertoire metrics. Clonotypes larger than 5 templates in the normalized cohort were defined as pathologically expanded. Repertoire diversity was measured with the Inverse Simpson Index. To capture all clonotypes, the CMV-specificity analyses were run on the non-normalized data set. Not all clones reach the TCRdb copy of this immuneACCESS table, which keeps in-frame sequences only. Checked studies attribute under half of the gap to unresolved V genes and leave the rest unexplained. The D gene and trimming were derived from the DNA, and the V and J assignments and clone size from that table. In this sample the table shows tens of thousands of clones, about 90% of which occur a single time. The ten biggest clones cover roughly 10% of the sample.

The time point label, as the study defines it: 100 days after allo-HCT. Blood samples were obtained from recipients approximately 28 days before transplant and at days 30, 100 and 180 after transplant. Using Nuclei Lysis Solution, genomic DNA was extracted from unfractionated peripheral blood mononuclear cells that were either fresh or cryopreserved. In this chain, TRBV6-1 is recombined with TRBJ1-3; the D segment cannot be called with confidence. This specimen consisted of PBMCs, obtained 100 days after allogeneic stem cell transplant. This receptor was identified in a female patient aged 50-59 years who had an allogeneic stem cell transplant from a related donor, so the T cells may come from the graft donor. Some clones in this sample may be carry-over from other donors' samples. The CDR3 region has the sequence CASSEIPGRISGNTIYF. The DNA sequence reads TGTGCCAGCAGTGAAATCCCCGGACGGATCTCTGGAAACACCATATATTTT.